These 26 T cell receptor beta chains were sequenced from one sample in a study of T cell responses to AZD1222 COVID-19 vaccine. This table comes from immunoSEQ multiplex PCR, and its TCRdb copy is limited to in-frame clones, with some not included. The profile shows about 190,000 clones, 87% of them singletons. The sample here was peripheral blood, taken on day 0 of MenACWY control vaccination. These receptors were taken from an adult in good health.

V and J are TRBV27 and TRBJ2-7; no reliable D call. Per germline, CDR1 MNHEY and CDR2 SMNVEV (reference sequence). The CDR3 runs 12 residues. V lost 5 bases and J 6 bases, leaving 11 bases between the germline ends. The CDR3, as DNA: TGTGCCAGCAGTACGGGTCCGGCCGAGCAGTACTTC. Protein sequence: CASSTGPAEQYF.

The genes are TRBV7-9 and TRBJ2-7, with 7 positions matching TRBD2. CDR3 length: 12 residues. The V segment lost 8 bases and the J segment 8 bases; nucleotides outside the gene matches: 9. The germline V gene encodes CDR1 SEHNR and CDR2 FQNEAQ (reference sequence). The CDR3 spells CASGREGNQQYF. CDR3 in DNA: TGTGCCAGCGGGAGGGAGGGAAACCAGCAGTACTTC.

The CDR3 bases are TGCGCCAGCAGCTTGCGGGCCCAAGAGACCCAGTACTTC. It translates to CASSLRAQETQYF. The chain links TRBV5-1 to TRBJ2-5; D remains ambiguous. The CDR3 sequence is 13 residues long. Per the germline V gene, CDR1 is SGHRS and CDR2 is YFSETQ. V was pared by 1 base and J by 1 base, with 5 bases between. Based on the CDR3 plus reference TRBV5-1 and TRBJ2-5, the full variable domain is KAGVTQTPRYLIKTRGQQVTLSCSPISGHRSVSWYQQTPGQGLQFLFEYFSETQRNKGNFPGRFSGRQFSNSRSEMNVSTLELGDSALYLCASSLRAQETQYFGPGTRLLVL.

The V gene is TRBV11-3, the J gene TRBJ2-1, with 7 positions matching TRBD2. This CDR3 has 14 residues. CDR1 is SGHNT and CDR2 is YENEEA in the germline V gene. V lost 5 bases and J lost 8; bases outside the gene matches: 9. This CDR3 is CASSPHGRGDEQFF. In DNA, the CDR3 is TGTGCCAGCAGCCCTCACGGTCGGGGGGATGAGCAGTTCTTC.

V gene TRBV6-2 or TRBV6-3 combines with J gene TRBJ2-7; D unresolved. The V and J ends lost 7 bases and 4 bases respectively, with 17 bases between them. This CDR3 is built from 14 residues. Germline V gives CDR1 MNHEY, CDR2 SVGEGT. The DNA of the CDR3 is TGTGCCAGCACCCCGGCACCAGCGCGGTACGAGCAGTACTTC. This sequence encodes CASTPAPARYEQYF.

Here the CDR3 DNA reads TGTGCCAGCAGCCACGGACAGGGCCAAGGAACAGATACGCAGTATTTT. This sequence encodes CASSHGQGQGTDTQYF. This sequence joins TRBV4-2 and TRBJ2-3, with 8 bases lining up with TRBD1. V shed 3 bases, J shed 3 bases, and the junction held 8 bases outside the gene matches. The CDR3 runs to 16 residues. Germline V gives CDR1 LGHNA, CDR2 YNFKEQ.

The chain joins TRBV18 to TRBJ2-7; D might be TRBD2 (6 bases). V was shortened by 6 bases and J by 3 bases, with 18 bases between the two germline ends. Germline loops: CDR1 KGHSH, CDR2 LQKENI. This CDR3 comprises 15 residues. In DNA form, the CDR3 reads TGTGCCAGCTCCCTGGGACGGGGACTCTTCTACGAGCAGTACTTC. Its protein product is CASSLGRGLFYEQYF. Variable domain in full (rest from reference TRBV18 and TRBJ2-7): NAGVMQNPRHLVRRRGQEARLRCSPMKGHSHVYWYRQLPEEGLKFMVYLQKENIIDESGMPKERFSAEFPKEGPSILRIQQVVRGDSAAYFCASSLGRGLFYEQYFGPGTRLTVT.

The J gene is TRBJ2-5, the V gene TRBV6-2 or TRBV6-3, with a weak D call TRBD1 (6 bases). Between the trimmed V and J ends, which lost 2 bases and 4 bases, there was a span of 14 bases. Germline CDR1 MNHEY, CDR2 SVGEGT. This CDR3 region has 15 residues. CDR3 coding DNA: TGTGCCAGCAGTTACCGCGCAGCCAGGGGAGAGACCCAGTACTTC. Translation: CASSYRAARGETQYF.

The genes are TRBV12-3 or TRBV12-4 and TRBJ1-4; D is possibly TRBD1 (5 bases). Trimming left V 3 bases short and J 8 bases short, with 10 bases between. This CDR3 contains 13 residues. The CDR3 DNA sequence: TGTGCCAGCAGTTTTTTCAGGGCCGAAAAACTGTTTTTT. The encoded protein is CASSFFRAEKLFF.

The V call is TRBV6-1, the J call TRBJ2-7, with 9 bases matching TRBD1. This CDR3 is built from 15 residues. The V and J ends lost 2 bases and 3 bases, in that order; junction bases with no gene match: 5. Per the germline V gene, CDR1 is MNHNS and CDR2 is SASEGT. Written as DNA, the CDR3 is TGTGCCAGCAGTGAACTCGGACAGGGGATCTACGAGCAGTACTTC. Translated, it gives CASSELGQGIYEQYF.

This chain uses TRBV7-3 with TRBJ2-3; 11 nucleotides line up with TRBD2. Germline lookup yields CDR1 SGHTA and CDR2 FQGTGA. CDR3 length: 19 residues. Germline trimming cut 2 bases from V and 1 base from J; bases unmatched to any gene: 11. CDR3 loop: CASSLRALAGGGGTDTQYF. The DNA of the CDR3 is TGTGCCAGCAGCTTACGGGCCCTAGCGGGGGGCGGGGGCACAGATACGCAGTATTTT.

The J gene is TRBJ2-3, the V gene TRBV28; 8 bases are a match to TRBD2. With 10 bases clipped from V and 4 bases from J, the junction kept 10 bases outside the gene matches. This CDR3 is built from 14 residues. Per the germline V gene, CDR1 is MDHEN and CDR2 is SYDVKM. The CDR3 nucleotides are TGTGCCATAAAGGGCGGGAGGAGGGCAGATACGCAGTATTTT. It encodes CAIKGGRRADTQYF.

The chain joins TRBV18 to TRBJ2-2; TRBD2 matches 7 bases. The CDR3 contains 12 residues. CDR1 is KGHSH and CDR2 is LQKENI in the germline V gene. The V gene end was trimmed by 5 bases and the J gene end by 6 bases; junction bases not matched to a gene: 0. The CDR3 DNA sequence: TGTGCCAGCTCAACTAGCGCCGGGGAGCTGTTTTTT. Amino acid sequence: CASSTSAGELFF. Variable domain in full (rest from reference TRBV18 and TRBJ2-2): NAGVMQNPRHLVRRRGQEARLRCSPMKGHSHVYWYRQLPEEGLKFMVYLQKENIIDESGMPKERFSAEFPKEGPSILRIQQVVRGDSAAYFCASSTSAGELFFGEGSRLTVL.

The genes are TRBV5-4 and TRBJ2-7; 9 nucleotides line up with TRBD2. Germline CDR1 SGHNT, CDR2 YYREEE (reference sequence). The CDR3 totals 17 residues. Trimming took 0 bases from V and 2 from J; bases not matched to a gene: 9. The CDR3 protein is CASSLGLAGSSPYEQYF. DNA of the CDR3: TGTGCCAGCAGCTTGGGCCTAGCGGGGTCCTCCCCCTACGAGCAGTACTTC.

This clone appeared once. The chain joins TRBV2 to TRBJ1-5; D may be TRBD1 (6 bases). V was clipped by 7 bases and J by 5 bases, with 18 bases between them. The CDR3 has 15 residues. Germline values: CDR1 SNHLY, CDR2 FYNNEI. In DNA, the CDR3 is TGTGCCAGCACCATCTCGGGGGGGCTCTATCAGCCCCAGCATTTT. This gives the protein CASTISGGLYQPQHF.

This chain links TRBV9 with TRBJ2-1; TRBD2 is a possible D gene (6 bases). V shed 2 bases and J shed 3 bases, with 27 bases lying between them. CDR3 length: 20 residues. Germline CDR1 and CDR2: SGDLS and YYNGEE. DNA of the CDR3: TGTGCCAGCAGCGTTTTGTCCCAAAATGATGCGGGGAGCGACTACAATGAGCAGTTCTTC. Residues: CASSVLSQNDAGSDYNEQFF.

There are a few counts of this clone. This chain uses TRBV30 with TRBJ1-1, with D maybe TRBD1 (5 bases). This CDR3 is built from 13 residues. Trimming pared 1 base from V and 5 bases from J, leaving 11 bases between. Germline values: CDR1 GTSNPN, CDR2 SVGIG (reference sequence). The CDR3 DNA follows: TGTGCCTGGAGTGGGTCAGGGTGGACTGAAGCTTTCTTT. Its protein product is CAWSGSGWTEAFF.

In this sample, this clone turned up a few times. V gene TRBV6-5 combines with J gene TRBJ1-3, with D uncertain. Germline assignment: CDR1 MNHEY and CDR2 SVGAGI. V was cut by 4 bases and J by 0 bases, with 10 bases left in between. The CDR3 length is 15 residues. The CDR3 reads CASSSLAVSGNTIYF. CDR3 nucleotide sequence: TGTGCCAGCAGTTCCCTCGCGGTCTCTGGAAACACCATATATTTT.

The V call is TRBV7-8, the J call TRBJ2-7; maybe TRBD2 (7 bases). Germline CDR1 is SGHVS and CDR2 is FQNEAQ. CDR3 length equals 16 residues. Trimming took 5 bases from V and 0 from J, leaving 17 bases between them. CDR3 in amino acids: CASSPEGGGFSYEQYF. Written as DNA, the CDR3 is TGTGCCAGCAGCCCGGAGGGCGGGGGCTTCTCCTACGAGCAGTACTTC.

The J gene is TRBJ2-7, the V gene TRBV27, with 9 positions matching TRBD1. CDR1 is MNHEY and CDR2 is SMNVEV in the germline V gene (reference sequence). V trimming: 6 bases; J trimming: 0 bases; junction bases outside the gene matches: 12. The CDR3 has 17 residues. The CDR3 DNA reads as TGTGCCAGCAGCGCTACTTACAGGGGGCTTTACTCCTACGAGCAGTACTTC. Its translation: CASSATYRGLYSYEQYF.

The V gene is TRBV28, the J gene TRBJ2-3; possibly TRBD2 for D (6 bases). The length of the CDR3 is 14 residues. The germline V gene encodes CDR1 MDHEN and CDR2 SYDVKM. Deletions cut 1 base from V and 4 bases from J, with 9 bases between. The CDR3 region is CASSLSPGADTQYF. The CDR3 DNA reads TGTGCCAGCAGTTTATCGCCGGGGGCAGATACGCAGTATTTT.

The gene calls are TRBV21-1 and TRBJ2-2; the listed D gene, TRBD2, was not tested against the DNA. TRBV21-1 is a known pseudogene. This CDR3 region has 16 residues. CDR3 sequence reads: CASSNLSPPNTGELFF. CDR3 nucleotides: TGTGCCAGCAGCAACTTAAGCCCACCGAACACCGGGGAGCTGTTTTTT.

The V call is TRBV5-1, the J call TRBJ1-3; the D gene is possibly TRBD1 (6 bases). The V end was cut by 0 bases, the J end by 4 bases, with 11 bases between. CDR3 size: 15 residues. From germline, CDR1 is SGHRS and CDR2 YFSETQ. The CDR3 coding sequence is TGCGCCAGCAGCTTGGCCGGGACACTAGGAAACACCATATATTTT. It codes for CASSLAGTLGNTIYF.

The V and J genes are TRBV30 and TRBJ2-1; D ambiguous. Germline V gives CDR1 GTSNPN, CDR2 SVGIG (reference sequence). The V and J ends lost 5 bases and 9 bases respectively, with 17 bases between them. The CDR3 sequence is 13 residues long. The CDR3 nucleotides read TGTGCCTGGGCTGATCGGCACCGAGGTGAGCAGTTCTTC. Translation: CAWADRHRGEQFF. Together with reference TRBV30 and TRBJ2-1, the CDR3 gives the full variable domain: SQTIHQWPATLVQPVGSPLSLECTVEGTSNPNLYWYRQAAGRGLQLLFYSVGIGQISSEVPQNLSASRPQDRQFILSSKKLLLSDSGFYLCAWADRHRGEQFFGPGTRLTVL.

The chain links TRBV12-3 or TRBV12-4 to TRBJ1-1; 7 bases align to TRBD1. The CDR3 runs 13 residues. J lost 5 bases, V lost 3 bases, and 3 bases had no gene match. CDR3 sequence: CASSFTGETEAFF. CDR3 bases: TGTGCCAGCAGTTTCACAGGGGAGACTGAAGCTTTCTTT.

The rearrangement joins TRBV29-1 to TRBJ1-3; 12 bases align to TRBD1. The germline gives CDR1 SQVTM, CDR2 ANQGSEA. V lost 7 bases, J lost 4 bases, and 8 bases stayed unmatched. The CDR3 is 15 residues long. CDR3 DNA sequence: TGCAGCGCCAAAACCGGGACAGGGGGCGGAAACACCATATATTTT. Amino acid sequence: CSAKTGTGGGNTIYF.